Given below is one TCR beta chain in context. J was trimmed by 1 base and V by 8 bases; bases with no gene match: 9. The CDR3 runs to 15 residues. The sample comes from a study of blood T cells in healthy people across ages. Using a J-beta primer mix together with a sample-barcoded 5' primer, a second PCR was run for roughly 7 to 12 cycles. TCRdb reanalysed the 5' RACE reads using MiXCR and keeps one entry per CDR3 protein. The repertoire consists of about 1,800,000 distinct CDR3 sequences, with roughly 30% occurring once and the leading ten covering 7.7%. The extraction recovered at least 5.5 micrograms of total RNA per sample.

This TCR was sampled from a woman aged 25 to 39 in good health. The chain carries TRBV12-3 or TRBV12-4 and TRBJ2-7; 9 bases align to TRBD2. The sequenced sample was blood. The CDR3 coding sequence is TGTGCCAGCGGCTACGTAGCGGGGGAGTCCTACGAGCAGTACTTC. This codes for CASGYVAGESYEQYF.